This passage covers 19 T cell receptor beta chains from one sample sequenced in a study of T-cell reconstitution after alpha-beta-depleted transplantation in children. TCRbeta library construction was performed incorporating unique molecular identifiers. TCRdb re-called the PCR reads with MiXCR, one entry per CDR3 protein. Of some 120,000 distinct CDR3 sequences listed, roughly 9.7% are singletons. Sequences were derived from PBMCs, mostly from graft donor cells, sampled 180 days after TCRalphabeta/CD19-depleted stem cell transplant. These TCRs come from a girl under three years old who had a stem cell transplant for combined immunodeficiency, so the T cells may come from the graft donor.

The V call is TRBV30, the J call TRBJ2-2, with unresolved D. Germline V gene sequence: CDR1 GTSNPN, CDR2 SVGIG (reference sequence). CDR3 length: 13 residues. Trimming cost V 3 bases and J 5 bases, with 10 bases left between them. CDR3 in DNA: TGTGCCTGGAGCGCCCTGAGAACCGGGGAGCTGTTTTTT. This gives the protein CAWSALRTGELFF.

This chain joins TRBV7-2 and TRBJ2-5, with TRBD2 matching over 14 bases. V gave up 3 bases and J gave up 6 bases; unmatched junction bases: 6. This CDR3 is built from 16 residues. The germline V gene has CDR1 SGHTA and CDR2 FQGNSA. CDR3 sequence (DNA): TGTGCCAGCAGCTTGATGGGACTAGCGGGAGTAAAGACCCAGTACTTC. Translated, it gives CASSLMGLAGVKTQYF. Filled out from reference TRBV7-2 and TRBJ2-5, the complete variable domain reads GAGVSQSPSNKVTEKGKDVELRCDPISGHTALYWYRQSLGQGLEFLIYFQGNSAPDKSGLPSDRFSAERTGGSVSTLTIQRTQQEDSAVYLCASSLMGLAGVKTQYFGPGTRLLVL.

The V and J genes are TRBV18 and TRBJ1-4; 8 bases map to TRBD1. J lost 13 bases, V lost 3 bases, and 13 bases had no gene match. There are 15 residues in the CDR3. Germline V lookup: CDR1 KGHSH, CDR2 LQKENI. The CDR3 spells CASSPDRVGHQGLFF. The CDR3 coding sequence is TGTGCCAGCTCACCGGACAGGGTGGGCCACCAGGGACTGTTTTTT.

In its sample, this clonotype was seen many times. A read error may account for a junction end that differs from germline. The chain carries TRBV5-1 and TRBJ2-5, with unresolved D. This CDR3 region has 11 residues. The germline V gene has CDR1 SGHRS and CDR2 YFSETQ. CDR3 nucleotide sequence: TGTGCCAGCAGCTTTTCGGAGACCCAGTACTTC. Translation: CASSFSETQYF.

J is TRBJ2-3 and V is TRBV11-2; no clear D gene. V was shortened by 2 bases and J by 5 bases, with 11 bases between the two germline ends. CDR3 length: 14 residues. Germline-derived CDR1 and CDR2 are SGHAT and FQNNGV. The CDR3 sequence: CASSLSRVRDTQYF. The DNA of the CDR3 is TGTGCCAGCAGCTTAAGCCGGGTTCGAGATACGCAGTATTTT.

The rearrangement uses TRBV12-3 or TRBV12-4 and TRBJ2-2; 7 nucleotides line up with TRBD2. CDR3 length equals 15 residues. After removal of 6 bases from V and 5 bases from J, the junction contained 9 bases not matched to a gene. In DNA form, the CDR3 reads TGTGCCAGCAGGGGAGGGGCGCGGGGGACCGGGGAGCTGTTTTTT. Translated: CASRGGARGTGELFF.

As for this clonotype: The junction differs from germline at one of its ends, possibly a read error. V gene TRBV20-1 combines with J gene TRBJ2-3, with 8 bases fitting TRBD1. From germline, CDR1 is DFQATT and CDR2 SNEGSKA (reference sequence). This CDR3 has 14 amino acids. The CDR3 sequence is CSASGTGYTDTRYF. CDR3 in DNA: TGCAGTGCTTCCGGGACAGGCTACACAGATACGCGGTATTTT.

This clonotype was recorded many times. The chain employs TRBV29-1 and TRBJ2-2; a weak D match, TRBD2 (5 bases). Germline V gene sequence: CDR1 SQVTM, CDR2 ANQGSEA. The CDR3 runs to 13 residues. V was pared by 4 bases and J by 6 bases, with 12 bases between. Here the CDR3 DNA reads TGCAGCGTTGGGCCTAGCAGCGCCGGGGAGCTGTTTTTT. Amino acids: CSVGPSSAGELFF.

In this sample, this clonotype turned up a few times. The chain joins TRBV20-1 to TRBJ2-7, with 8 bases matching TRBD1. The CDR3 loop spans 13 amino acids. V gave up 5 bases and J gave up 4 bases; unmatched junction bases: 7. Germline CDR1 and CDR2: DFQATT and SNEGSKA (reference sequence). In DNA, the CDR3 is TGCAGTGCTCAAAGGACAGGGTTTTACGAGCAGTACTTC. As protein: CSAQRTGFYEQYF.

The CDR3 region has the DNA TGTGCCAGCAGCCAACGACTAGCGGGGGGGCTCTACCAAGAGACCCAGTACTTC. It translates to CASSQRLAGGLYQETQYF. V gene TRBV14 combines with J gene TRBJ2-5, with TRBD2 matching 14 bases. The germline V gene encodes CDR1 SGHDN and CDR2 FVKESK. The CDR3 extends over 18 amino acids. Trimming at V came to 2 bases and at J to 0 bases, leaving 5 bases not matched to a gene.

This chain connects TRBV18 to TRBJ2-5; perhaps TRBD2 as D (5 bases). The CDR3 is made up of 17 amino acids. V gave up 6 bases and J gave up 5 bases, with 25 bases separating them. Germline V gene sequence: CDR1 KGHSH, CDR2 LQKENI. CDR3 sequence: CASSVFSGTLFGETQYF. Here the CDR3 DNA reads TGTGCCAGCTCCGTTTTCTCGGGAACCCTGTTCGGGGAGACCCAGTACTTC. The whole variable domain, remainder taken from reference TRBV18 and TRBJ2-5, is NAGVMQNPRHLVRRRGQEARLRCSPMKGHSHVYWYRQLPEEGLKFMVYLQKENIIDESGMPKERFSAEFPKEGPSILRIQQVVRGDSAAYFCASSVFSGTLFGETQYFGPGTRLLVL.

The chain combines TRBV7-2 with TRBJ2-5; 7 bases fit TRBD2. Germline loops: CDR1 SGHTA, CDR2 FQGNSA. The CDR3 is made up of 17 amino acids. The ends lost 1 base at V and 4 bases at J; junction bases unmatched: 12. The CDR3 here is CASSLVGRPWGGETQYF. CDR3 bases: TGTGCCAGCAGCTTAGTGGGCAGGCCCTGGGGGGGAGAGACCCAGTACTTC.

This clonotype appeared a few times. The rearrangement uses TRBV20-1 and TRBJ1-2; no clear D. Germline V lookup: CDR1 DFQATT, CDR2 SNEGSKA (reference sequence). Between the trimmed V and J ends, which lost 0 bases and 1 base, there was a span of 9 bases. The CDR3 extends over 14 amino acids. The CDR3: CSAREPGFNYGYTF. The CDR3 DNA follows: TGCAGTGCTAGAGAACCGGGATTTAACTATGGCTACACCTTC.

This clonotype was picked up many times. This chain joins TRBV20-1 and TRBJ2-7; the match to TRBD2 covers 8 bases. Losses at the gene ends were 6 bases for V and 4 bases for J; bases not matched to a gene: 8. The CDR3 spans 13 residues. CDR1 is DFQATT, CDR2 SNEGSKA, per germline (reference sequence). The CDR3 DNA reads TGCAGTGCAATAGCGGGAAACTTGTACGAGCAGTACTTC. Translating gives CSAIAGNLYEQYF.

The chain recombines TRBV7-2 with TRBJ2-7; 7 nucleotides align to TRBD2. The junction had 10 bases not matched to a gene; V was cut back by 5 bases and J by 0 bases. This CDR3 contains 16 residues. Germline-derived CDR1 and CDR2 are SGHTA and FQGNSA. The CDR3 DNA sequence: TGTGCCAGCAGCCCTCGTGGGGGGGGTCGCTCCTACGAGCAGTACTTC. It translates to CASSPRGGGRSYEQYF.

The chain uses TRBV7-8 and TRBJ2-3; D gene unclear. The CDR3 runs 16 residues. Per the germline V gene, CDR1 is SGHVS and CDR2 is FQNEAQ. V lost 4 bases and J 4 bases, leaving 18 bases between the germline ends. This CDR3 is CASSSIGRKTADTQYF. The CDR3 nucleotides read TGTGCCAGCAGCTCAATTGGACGCAAGACGGCAGATACGCAGTATTTT.

The chain combines TRBV20-1 with TRBJ2-1; D gene uncertain. Trimming pared 0 bases from V and 1 base from J, leaving 7 bases between. CDR3 length: 14 residues. Germline CDR1 is DFQATT and CDR2 is SNEGSKA (reference sequence). CDR3 loop: CSARDQRSYNEQFF. In DNA form, the CDR3 reads TGCAGTGCTAGAGACCAGAGATCCTACAATGAGCAGTTCTTC.

CDR3 DNA sequence: TGTGCCAGCAGCTTAAACCCAGGCATGAGCTATGGCTACACCTTC. This sequence encodes CASSLNPGMSYGYTF. This rearrangement joins TRBV7-2 to TRBJ1-2, with unresolved D. The germline gives CDR1 SGHTA, CDR2 FQGNSA. V dropped 2 bases and J dropped 4 bases, with 14 bases sitting between them. The CDR3 has 15 residues.

The J gene is TRBJ1-1, the V gene TRBV30; D remains ambiguous. Germline V gives CDR1 GTSNPN, CDR2 SVGIG (reference sequence). V gave up 0 bases and J gave up 8 bases, with 10 bases separating them. The CDR3 has 12 residues. The CDR3 loop is CAWSVRLGEAFF. The DNA for the CDR3 is TGTGCCTGGAGTGTACGGCTTGGCGAAGCTTTCTTT. The variable domain in full, completed from reference TRBV30 and TRBJ1-1, reads SQTIHQWPATLVQPVGSPLSLECTVEGTSNPNLYWYRQAAGRGLQLLFYSVGIGQISSEVPQNLSASRPQDRQFILSSKKLLLSDSGFYLCAWSVRLGEAFFGQGTRLTVV.